These 14 T cell receptor beta chains were sequenced from one sample in a study of T-cell reconstitution after alpha-beta-depleted transplantation in children. Unique molecular identifiers featured in how the TCRbeta library was prepared. TCRdb redid the calling of the PCR reads with MiXCR, one entry per CDR3 protein. The table lists about 640,000 distinct CDR3 sequences, roughly 17% of them singletons. The sequences come from PBMCs from the stem cell graft donor, collected from the stem cell graft. These receptors were obtained from a human donor who donated a stem cell graft to a child with acute myeloid leukemia.

This clonotype was seen only a few times. J is TRBJ2-1 and V is TRBV5-1, with D possibly matching TRBD2 (5 bases). The V gene's germline CDR1 is SGHRS and CDR2 YFSETQ. The CDR3 runs to 15 residues. The germline V and J ends were trimmed by 4 bases and 4 bases, with 15 bases remaining between them. Written as DNA, the CDR3 is TGCGCCAGCAGCGTACTCCCGGGGAGATACAATGAGCAGTTCTTC. This codes for CASSVLPGRYNEQFF.

This clonotype has a handful of counts. This sequence joins TRBV10-3 and TRBJ2-1, with D tentatively TRBD1 or TRBD2 (5 bases each). Germline V gene lookup returns CDR1 ENHRY and CDR2 SYGVKD. V dropped 0 bases and J dropped 1 base, with 13 bases sitting between them. This CDR3 contains 17 residues. CDR3 loop: CAISESGAGSSYNEQFF. The CDR3 DNA is TGTGCCATCAGTGAGTCCGGGGCGGGCTCATCCTACAATGAGCAGTTCTTC.

This clonotype has a count of ten or more. The chain uses TRBV5-5 and TRBJ1-5, with D possibly matching TRBD1 (5 bases). The V and J ends lost 2 bases and 1 base respectively, with 13 bases between them. CDR3 length equals 16 residues. Germline V gene sequence: CDR1 SGHKS, CDR2 YYEKEE (reference sequence). CDR3 region: CASSLRGEVSNQPQHF. The CDR3 bases are TGTGCCAGCAGCTTAAGAGGGGAGGTGAGCAATCAGCCCCAGCATTTT.

V and J are TRBV11-2 and TRBJ2-5; 9 nucleotides line up with TRBD2. Trimming at V came to 2 bases and at J to 2 bases, leaving 12 bases not matched to a gene. Germline values: CDR1 SGHAT, CDR2 FQNNGV. CDR3 length equals 18 residues. The CDR3 spells CASSLLASGARFQETQYF. Written as DNA, the CDR3 is TGTGCCAGCAGCTTATTGGCTAGCGGGGCGCGGTTTCAAGAGACCCAGTACTTC.

This clonotype was found many times. CDR3 in DNA: TGCAGTGCTAGAGATTCAGGAGACGAGCAGTACGTC. Its protein product is CSARDSGDEQYV. The chain joins TRBV20-1 to TRBJ2-7; no clear D gene. Trimming stripped 0 bases from V and 5 bases from J, with 8 bases between. Germline values: CDR1 DFQATT, CDR2 SNEGSKA (reference sequence). This CDR3 spans 12 amino acids.

This clonotype has only a few counts. The chain links TRBV12-3 or TRBV12-4 to TRBJ1-2; D is unclear. CDR3 size: 12 residues. Deletions cut 3 bases from V and 7 bases from J, with 9 bases between. CDR3 sequence (DNA): TGTGCCAGCAGTTTCGACGGGAGTGGCTACACCTTC. It codes for CASSFDGSGYTF.

In this sample, this clonotype turned up many times. The chain links TRBV29-1 to TRBJ1-1, with no clear D. V lost 1 base to trimming and J lost 11 bases, with 17 bases between them. The CDR3 contains 13 residues. The germline V gene has CDR1 SQVTM and CDR2 ANQGSEA. Written as DNA, the CDR3 is TGCAGCGTTGAAGGTCGTTTATCCCCCAGGGCTTTCTTT. This encodes CSVEGRLSPRAFF. Drawing the rest from reference TRBV29-1 and TRBJ1-1, the complete variable domain is SAVISQKPSRDICQRGTSLTIQCQVDSQVTMMFWYRQQPGQSLTLIATANQGSEATYESGFVIDKFPISRPNLTFSTLTVSNMSPEDSSIYLCSVEGRLSPRAFFGQGTRLTVV.

This sequence joins TRBV12-3 or TRBV12-4 and TRBJ2-1; D is tentatively TRBD1 or TRBD2 (5 bases each). The CDR3 sequence is 16 residues long. Deletions cut 8 bases from V and 7 bases from J, with 24 bases between. CDR3 nucleotide sequence: TGTGCCAGCCTTTCAGGGCCAGACTTCCGGACTAATGAGCAGTTCTTC. Translated, it gives CASLSGPDFRTNEQFF.

This clonotype was counted a few times. The chain carries TRBV5-5 and TRBJ1-3, with 7 bases lining up with TRBD1. CDR3 length equals 16 residues. Losses at the gene ends were 4 bases for V and 2 bases for J; bases not matched to a gene: 9. CDR1 is SGHKS, CDR2 YYEKEE, per germline (reference sequence). DNA for the CDR3: TGTGCCAGCAGCCTACAGGGGCAGCAGACTGGAAACACCATATATTTT. This sequence encodes CASSLQGQQTGNTIYF.

Only a few counts were recorded for this clonotype. The chain couples TRBV5-5 to TRBJ2-1; D unresolved. This CDR3 has 12 amino acids. Germline loops: CDR1 SGHKS, CDR2 YYEKEE (reference sequence). With 3 bases removed from V and 13 bases from J, the gap between germline ends came to 14 bases. The CDR3 DNA is TGTGCCAGCAGCTATCCATCTTTGGGCCAGTTCTTC. The encoded protein is CASSYPSLGQFF.

In its sample, this clonotype was seen a few times. One end of the junction does not line up with germline, which may come from a read error. V and J are TRBV7-9 and TRBJ2-5; 10 nucleotides match TRBD2. CDR1 and CDR2 from the germline V gene are SEHNR and FQNEAQ (reference sequence). This CDR3 has 14 amino acids. CDR3 residues: CASSLAGVKETQYF. CDR3 nucleotides: TGTGCCAGCAGCCTAGCGGGGGTCAAAGAGACCCAGTACTTC.

This clonotype appeared many times. The J gene is TRBJ2-7, the V gene TRBV10-2; D not resolved. V was shortened by 3 bases and J by 5 bases, with 11 bases between the two germline ends. The CDR3 totals 13 residues. Germline CDR1 and CDR2: WSHSY and SAAADI. The CDR3 nucleotides are TGCGCCAGCAGTGAAGGACCGCATAACGAGCAGTACTTC. Encoded protein: CASSEGPHNEQYF.

Only a few counts were recorded for this clonotype. The chain joins TRBV27 to TRBJ1-1; 9 bases match TRBD1. Trimming at V came to 5 bases and at J to 5 bases, leaving 6 bases not matched to a gene. Per the germline V gene, CDR1 is MNHEY and CDR2 is SMNVEV (reference sequence). The CDR3 extends over 14 amino acids. CDR3 amino acids: CASSRTGGATEAFF. CDR3 DNA: TGTGCCAGCAGTAGAACAGGGGGCGCAACTGAAGCTTTCTTT.

This clonotype was seen once. The chain links TRBV4-3 to TRBJ1-5; weak D call: TRBD1 (6 bases). This CDR3 has 15 amino acids. The V and J ends lost 4 bases and 5 bases respectively, with 15 bases between them. Germline-derived CDR1 and CDR2 are LGHNA and YSLEER. Here the CDR3 reads CASSPADSPDQPQHF. CDR3 DNA: TGCGCCAGCAGCCCAGCGGACAGCCCGGATCAGCCCCAGCATTTT.